These T cell receptor beta chains were read from a single sample in a study of CD4 and CD8 cells across lung adenocarcinoma regions. TCRdb used MiXCR to reprocess the PCR reads, holding one entry per CDR3 protein. The data show about 23,000 distinct CDR3 sequences, 52% seen once. Specimen: CD4+ T cells from the center of a lung tumor. These receptor sequences come from a male donor with lung adenocarcinoma. The CD4 and CD8 labels of this study may be unreliable. Both conserved end residues are part of each CDR3. Each record gives: V gene, clone size, J gene, CDR3 protein. The size field is filled for only some rows; it gives once, few, many or a size class.

TRBV6-1,NA,TRBJ2-5,CASSTGGATDTQYF
TRBV27,many,TRBJ2-1,CASSHDRYNEQFF
TRBV20-1,once,TRBJ2-1,CSASDSSLSYNEQFF
TRBV30,few,TRBJ2-3,CAWSTGFADTQYF
TRBV6-5,NA,NA,CASSYGISGAGETQYF
TRBV7-2,few,TRBJ2-1,CASSDTGTRNNEQFF
TRBV6-1,many,TRBJ2-3,CASSDTAGERDTQYF
TRBV27,NA,TRBJ2-5,CASVGGPGALAKETQYF
TRBV6-1,many,NA,CATKPGQTNYEQYF
TRBV20-1,many,TRBJ2-5,CSAYQETQYF
TRBV15,once,TRBJ2-3,CATRIGEGDTQYF
TRBV6-1,NA,NA,CASSVADSANAQYF